This T cell receptor beta chain was obtained from a study of shared clonotypes between healthy human individuals (dated by TCRdb to 2019 to 2021). Turning to the overall study: A few men and a couple of women, aged 18 to 49 years, made up the cohort. For each donor, CD4 naive and CD4 memory were each run on three plates, CD8 naive on two plates, and CD8 memory on one plate. To estimate repertoire size and how much clonotype sharing occurs between individuals, the study deeply sequenced the blood TCR repertoires of roughly 5 healthy adults. Different laboratories and diverse techniques were used to prepare libraries and sequence TCR repertoires, to increase sequencing depth and limit assay-specific biases. Per donor, leukapheresis produced somewhere between about 0.8 and 9 billion PBMCs. The paper's findings and limits, for the study overall: Pairwise subsampling indicated that sequencing depth was expected to affect the degree of clonotype sharing among donors. The small number of donors limited the genetic and exposure-history diversity represented. Rarefaction of sorted-subset datasets indicated incomplete sequencing despite the large sequencing depth. Sharing across four donors was observed for around 5% of naive CD4, under 4% of naive CD8, over 2% of memory CD4, and roughly 0.43% of memory CD8 clonotypes. Sampling was restricted to blood, and TCR repertoires in tissue are likely to differ from TCR repertoires in blood. Larger estimated clonotype richness was generally found for naive subsets than for memory subsets. Compared with non-shared clonotypes, clonotypes shared by all four sorted-subset donors had higher generation probabilities.

The donors were healthy, HIV-negative adults with no recently reported acute infections or vaccinations. Every donor was a Caucasian adult living in Nashville, Tennessee, USA. Magnetic negative selection was used to enrich CD4+ T cells, after which naive cells were positively selected on CD45RA and the negative fraction became the memory subset. Blood was obtained by leukapheresis, after which PBMCs were separated by Ficoll-Histopaque density gradient centrifugation and cryopreserved in liquid nitrogen vapor phase. Analytical flow cytometry was used to check the purity and quantity of each magnetically sorted T cell population. Genomic DNA was isolated from each sorted fraction and quantified by UV absorbance on a Nanodrop 2000c. Using the deep immunoSEQ assay, multiplex PCR amplified TCR CDR3 regions from genomic DNA. Extracted genomic DNA from each cell subset was distributed evenly across all wells of several immunoSEQ 96-well plates, and each plate was treated as a replicate. Each replicate PCR for sorted subsets received roughly 0.2 ug genomic DNA, equal to around 32,000 T cell genomes. Purified libraries were measured with a Qubit 3.0 fluorometer, size-checked on a Bioanalyzer 2100, and measured again with the KAPA Library Quantification kit. Every immunoSEQ 96-well plate was sequenced on a separate single-read 150-cycle Illumina NextSeq 550 flow cell. From the authors' description of their analysis: Because only junctional sequences without quality scores were contained in the immunoSEQ output, filtering matching that applied to full-length reads could not be performed. Sequences were annotated with PyIR, a Python wrapper for IgBLAST v1.9, and V/J genes and CDR3 were assigned using IMGT germline references. Reads were removed for weak V/J assignments (E-value above 1e-6), missing CDR3, stop codons, out-of-frame junctions, or ambiguous translated residues. V3J clonotypes were defined by identical inferred V gene, J gene, and CDR3 amino acid sequence. Percentage overlap between repertoires was computed as shared unique clonotypes divided by the size of the smaller repertoire. Three approaches were used to assess repertoire richness: RTK rarefaction, the Chao1 estimator, and Recon v2.1 estimates of unobserved clonotypes. For all TCRbeta clonotypes obtained by the gDNA method from a few donors, generation probabilities were computed with OLGA. The table comes from immuneACCESS by way of TCRdb, which keeps in-frame sequences with V and J called. Part of the clones is missing from these tables; in studies checked, under half for an unresolved V gene and the rest for unknown reasons. The V and J calls and the clone size are those of that table, but D and trimming were determined from the DNA. The sample records 1,500,000 or so clones, around 95% of which are singletons. Roughly 1.2% of the sample goes to the ten largest clones.

From the germline V gene, CDR1 is ENHRY and CDR2 is SYGVKD. Compared with germline, V lacks 1 base and J lacks 5 bases; bases without a gene match: 5. The CDR3, from cysteine to phenylalanine, totals 15 residues. Left in the record is the CDR3 DNA by itself, 45 bases read in frame from the first base. Regarding this clone: Its antigen is not yet known. One base away there is no much larger clone; base qualities are not given.

The rearranged segments are TRBV10-3 and TRBJ1-1; 9 bases in the junction line up with TRBD1. The sample comprised naive CD4+ T cells sorted from blood. The cell subset or site label here, explained by the study, means: CD45RA+ positively selected. This sequence was found in a man aged 30-40 years in good health. At the DNA level, the sequence is TGTGCCATCAGTGAGTTTGGACAGGGGCAGACTGAAGCTTTCTTT. Its translation is CAISEFGQGQTEAFF.